The 22 T cell receptor beta chains listed next were all sequenced from one sample in a study of T cells in Graves' hyperthyroidism and ophthalmopathy. Amplification of TCR beta CDR3 regions was performed using RNA transcripts as template. HTBI primers drove first-round RT-PCR of the TCR CDR3. Via MiXCR, TCRdb re-called the multiplex PCR reads, giving one row per CDR3 protein. Of approximately 590,000 distinct CDR3 sequences listed, 15% to 18% are singletons. The sequencing input was blood. The source is a woman between 25 and 40 years old with Graves' hyperthyroidism.

The chain links TRBV5-4 to TRBJ2-7; possible D gene TRBD2, 7 bases. CDR3 length equals 16 residues. Germline CDR1 is SGHNT and CDR2 is YYREEE (reference sequence). V gave up 2 bases and J gave up 2 bases, with 17 bases separating them. DNA for the CDR3: TGTGCCAGCAGCTTCCCTGGGGGCGGGAGAGCCTACGAGCAGTACTTC. Protein product: CASSFPGGGRAYEQYF.

Written as DNA, the CDR3 is TGCGCCAGCAGTGAAGTCGTTCTGGGGACTAAAACCGGGGAGCTGTTTTTT. This gives the protein CASSEVVLGTKTGELFF. V and J are TRBV10-1 and TRBJ2-2; 7 nucleotides agree with TRBD2. The CDR3 runs 17 residues. V lost 3 bases to trimming and J lost 5 bases; unmatched junction nucleotides: 12. Germline CDR1 reads WNHNN; CDR2 reads SYGVQD (reference sequence).

This rearrangement joins TRBV29-1 to TRBJ2-2, with TRBD2 matching 9 bases. CDR1 and CDR2 (germline): SQVTM, ANQGSEA. With V trimmed by 4 bases and J by 7 bases, 10 bases remained unmatched. CDR3 length: 15 amino acids. The CDR3 DNA reads as TGCAGCGTTGGGATAGCGGGAGAAATTGGCGGGGAGCTGTTTTTT. The encoded protein is CSVGIAGEIGGELFF.

The table lists this clonotype with a few counts. The V gene is TRBV6-1, the J gene TRBJ1-5; no definite D call. Germline V gene data show CDR1 as MNHNS and CDR2 as SASEGT. The CDR3 is 13 amino acids. V was shortened by 6 bases and J by 7 bases, with 13 bases between the two germline ends. The CDR3 sequence is CASRVQLRQPQHF. As DNA, the CDR3 is TGTGCCAGCAGGGTACAGTTACGGCAGCCCCAGCATTTT.

This clonotype appeared once. A much larger clone lies a single base off, so this may be a read error. The chain couples TRBV27 to TRBJ1-1; D unclear. The germline gives CDR1 MNHEY, CDR2 SMNVEV (reference sequence). There are 14 residues in the CDR3. V was cut by 2 bases and J by 4 bases, with 11 bases left in between. CDR3 DNA sequence: TGTGCCAGCAGTTTAGTAGGAATGGGCACTGAAGCTTTCTTT. Its translation is CASSLVGMGTEAFF.

This clonotype was seen ten or more times. The chain combines TRBV28 with TRBJ1-1; 7 nucleotides align to TRBD1. V was clipped by 5 bases and J by 3 bases; unmatched bases: 9. This CDR3 contains 15 residues. CDR1 MDHEN and CDR2 SYDVKM come from the germline V gene. CDR3 amino acids: CASSETDRVDTEAFF. CDR3 nucleotides: TGTGCCAGCAGTGAAACTGACAGGGTCGACACTGAAGCTTTCTTT.

In its sample, this clonotype was seen a few times. Here the CDR3 reads CASTKGGIEQFF. The CDR3 DNA reads TGCGCCAGCACCAAGGGAGGGATTGAGCAGTTCTTC. The chain employs TRBV10-2 and TRBJ2-1; 7 bases line up with TRBD2. The CDR3 is 12 amino acids. From germline, CDR1 is WSHSY and CDR2 SAAADI. The V segment lost 7 bases and the J segment 9 bases; nucleotides outside the gene matches: 6.

This clonotype has ten or more counts. CDR3 DNA: TGTGCCGCCACCACGGCGGGTTTGGATGAGCAGTTCTTC. It codes for CAATTAGLDEQFF. The chain joins TRBV24-1 to TRBJ2-1, with a tentative D call TRBD2 (5 bases). The germline V gene encodes CDR1 KGHDR and CDR2 SFDVKD. The CDR3 spans 13 residues. V lost 12 bases to trimming and J lost 8 bases, with 19 bases between them.

The sample holds a few counts of this clonotype. V gene TRBV28 combines with J gene TRBJ1-4; TRBD1 might be the D (6 bases). Germline CDR1 reads MDHEN; CDR2 reads SYDVKM. The CDR3 loop spans 14 amino acids. V was clipped by 6 bases and J by 8 bases, with 16 bases between them. The CDR3 nucleotides read TGTGCCAGCAGCCCCCTGGGGGGCGACGAAAAACTGTTTTTT. Translated: CASSPLGGDEKLFF. Supplemented by reference TRBV28 and TRBJ1-4, the full variable domain reads DVKVTQSSRYLVKRTGEKVFLECVQDMDHENMFWYRQDPGLGLRLIYFSYDVKMKEKGDIPEGYSVSREKKERFSLILESASTNQTSMYLCASSPLGGDEKLFFGSGTQLSVL.

The V call is TRBV19, the J call TRBJ2-7, with 9 bases aligning to TRBD1. The ends lost 6 bases at V and 2 bases at J; junction bases unmatched: 8. This CDR3 comprises 15 residues. Per germline, CDR1 LNHDA and CDR2 SQIVND (reference sequence). CDR3 loop: CASSEDRGPPYEQYF. The DNA for the CDR3 is TGTGCCAGTAGCGAGGACAGGGGTCCCCCCTACGAGCAGTACTTC.

This clonotype was seen at least ten times. The chain combines TRBV5-1 with TRBJ2-3; 12 bases line up with TRBD1. CDR3 length equals 15 residues. The junction had 6 bases not matched to a gene; V was cut back by 4 bases and J by 6 bases. Germline V gives CDR1 SGHRS, CDR2 YFSETQ. The CDR3 loop reads CASSPRDRGRDTQYF. For the CDR3, the DNA is TGCGCCAGCAGCCCCCGGGACAGGGGGCGCGATACGCAGTATTTT.

The genes are TRBV19 and TRBJ2-1; 14 nucleotides agree with TRBD2. The J segment lost 7 bases and the V segment lost 10 bases, leaving 12 bases of the junction unmatched. Germline CDR1 reads LNHDA; CDR2 reads SQIVND (reference sequence). CDR3 length: 16 amino acids. The CDR3 nucleotides are TGTGCCACCGAAGGGACTAGCGGGAGATTTAGGAATGAGCAGTTCTTC. It is translated as CATEGTSGRFRNEQFF.

This clonotype was detected only a few times. This chain connects TRBV6-1 to TRBJ2-3, with 10 positions matching TRBD2. Per the germline V gene, CDR1 is MNHNS and CDR2 is SASEGT. The CDR3 totals 17 residues. J was trimmed by 2 bases and V by 4 bases; bases with no gene match: 9. In DNA, the CDR3 is TGTGCCAGCAGTGTCAGCGGGAGCGGGGGGGCCACAGATACGCAGTATTTT. It encodes CASSVSGSGGATDTQYF.

This clonotype was counted between two and nine times. This chain links TRBV5-5 with TRBJ1-3; D is unclear. The CDR3 is 15 amino acids. V gave up 4 bases and J gave up 0 bases, with 11 bases separating them. Germline V gene lookup returns CDR1 SGHKS and CDR2 YYEKEE (reference sequence). CDR3 DNA sequence: TGTGCCAGCAGCCGGTTGGAGATCTCTGGAAACACCATATATTTT. It codes for CASSRLEISGNTIYF. Drawing the rest from reference TRBV5-5 and TRBJ1-3, the complete variable domain is DAGVTQSPTHLIKTRGQQVTLRCSPISGHKSVSWYQQVLGQGPQFIFQYYEKEERGRGNFPDRFSARQFPNYSSELNVNALLLGDSALYLCASSRLEISGNTIYFGEGSWLTVV.

V gene TRBV24-1 combines with J gene TRBJ2-1; maybe TRBD2 (6 bases). The germline V and J ends were trimmed by 5 bases and 1 base, with 11 bases remaining between them. The CDR3 covers 15 residues. Germline V CDR1 and CDR2: KGHDR, SFDVKD. This chain's CDR3 is CATSAGGGSYNEQFF. Written as DNA, the CDR3 is TGTGCCACCAGTGCCGGAGGAGGGTCCTACAATGAGCAGTTCTTC.

A few counts support this clonotype. The chain carries TRBV24-1 and TRBJ2-1, with 9 bases matching TRBD2. The CDR3 sequence is 17 residues long. With 3 bases clipped from V and 6 bases from J, the junction kept 11 bases outside the gene matches. The V gene's germline CDR1 is KGHDR and CDR2 SFDVKD. In DNA form, the CDR3 reads TGTGCCACCAGTGATGTCAACGAGGCTAGCGGGGTCAATGAGCAGTTCTTC. Translated, it gives CATSDVNEASGVNEQFF.

The chain joins TRBV6-1 to TRBJ1-3, with unresolved D. The V gene's germline CDR1 is MNHNS and CDR2 SASEGT. The ends were cut back, 6 bases at V and 2 bases at J, with 14 bases in the middle. This CDR3 comprises 15 residues. CDR3 amino acids: CASRPRGGTGNTIYF. The CDR3 nucleotides are TGTGCCAGCAGGCCTCGTGGAGGGACTGGAAACACCATATATTTT.

The chain is built from TRBV19 and TRBJ1-5; a weak D match, TRBD1 (6 bases). This CDR3 spans 14 amino acids. The germline V gene has CDR1 LNHDA and CDR2 SQIVND (reference sequence). With 8 bases removed from V and 6 bases from J, the gap between germline ends came to 17 bases. CDR3 DNA sequence: TGTGCCAGTGAGAACGACAGGTTTTCTCAGCCCCAGCATTTT. It is translated as CASENDRFSQPQHF.

This clonotype has ten or more counts. The chain couples TRBV30 to TRBJ1-2; possible D gene TRBD1, 6 bases. The CDR3 consists of 12 residues. The V and J ends lost 0 bases and 4 bases respectively, with 6 bases between them. CDR1 and CDR2 (germline): GTSNPN, SVGIG (reference sequence). CDR3 nucleotides: TGTGCCTGGAGTGTACAGGGCTATGGCTACACCTTC. Its protein is CAWSVQGYGYTF.

V and J are TRBV7-3 and TRBJ2-2; weak D call: TRBD2 (6 bases). From germline, CDR1 is SGHTA and CDR2 FQGTGA. V gave up 2 bases and J gave up 4 bases, with 8 bases separating them. This CDR3 is 14 amino acids long. CDR3 sequence reads: CASSLFGGTGELFF. As DNA, the CDR3 is TGTGCCAGCAGCTTATTCGGGGGCACCGGGGAGCTGTTTTTT.

The table lists this clonotype with a few counts. The rearrangement links TRBV28 to TRBJ1-2; 10 bases match TRBD1. Germline V gives CDR1 MDHEN, CDR2 SYDVKM. The CDR3 consists of 17 residues. The junction had 5 bases not matched to a gene; V was cut back by 1 base and J by 0 bases. The CDR3 loop reads CASSLLGTGVANYGYTF. As DNA, the CDR3 is TGTGCCAGCAGTTTATTGGGGACAGGGGTGGCTAACTATGGCTACACCTTC.

The chain has TRBV20-1 and TRBJ2-3; the match to TRBD1 covers 9 bases. In germline, CDR1 is DFQATT, CDR2 SNEGSKA (reference sequence). This CDR3 has 15 amino acids. The J segment lost 3 bases and the V segment lost 4 bases, leaving 8 bases of the junction unmatched. The CDR3 nucleotides are TGCAGTGCTACACCACCGGGACAGGGAACAGATACGCAGTATTTT. Protein sequence: CSATPPGQGTDTQYF.